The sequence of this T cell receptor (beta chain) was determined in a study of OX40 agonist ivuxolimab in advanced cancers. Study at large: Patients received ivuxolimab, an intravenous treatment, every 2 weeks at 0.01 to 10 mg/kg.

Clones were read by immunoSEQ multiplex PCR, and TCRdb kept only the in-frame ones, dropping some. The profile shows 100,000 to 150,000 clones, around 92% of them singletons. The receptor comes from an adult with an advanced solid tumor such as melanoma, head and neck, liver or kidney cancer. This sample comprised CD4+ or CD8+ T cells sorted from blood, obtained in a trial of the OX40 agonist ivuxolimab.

The CDR3 DNA sequence: TGTGCCAGCTCACCACCGTATTTCTCTGGAAACACCATATATTTT. Protein sequence: CASSPPYFSGNTIYF. The gene calls are TRBV18 and TRBJ1-3; D ambiguous. The V end was cut by 0 bases, the J end by 0 bases, with 6 bases between. This CDR3 contains 15 residues. Germline CDR1 reads KGHSH; CDR2 reads LQKENI.